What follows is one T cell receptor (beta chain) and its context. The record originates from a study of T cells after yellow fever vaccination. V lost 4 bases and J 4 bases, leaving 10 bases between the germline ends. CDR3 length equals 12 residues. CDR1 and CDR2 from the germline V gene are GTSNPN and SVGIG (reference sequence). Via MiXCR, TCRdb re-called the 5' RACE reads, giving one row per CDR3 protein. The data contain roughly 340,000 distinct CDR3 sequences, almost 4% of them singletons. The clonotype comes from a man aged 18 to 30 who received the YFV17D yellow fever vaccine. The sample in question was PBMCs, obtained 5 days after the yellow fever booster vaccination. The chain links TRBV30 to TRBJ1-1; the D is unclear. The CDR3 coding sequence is TGTGCCTGGATCCCACGGGGCACTGAAGCTTTCTTT. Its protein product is CAWIPRGTEAFF.